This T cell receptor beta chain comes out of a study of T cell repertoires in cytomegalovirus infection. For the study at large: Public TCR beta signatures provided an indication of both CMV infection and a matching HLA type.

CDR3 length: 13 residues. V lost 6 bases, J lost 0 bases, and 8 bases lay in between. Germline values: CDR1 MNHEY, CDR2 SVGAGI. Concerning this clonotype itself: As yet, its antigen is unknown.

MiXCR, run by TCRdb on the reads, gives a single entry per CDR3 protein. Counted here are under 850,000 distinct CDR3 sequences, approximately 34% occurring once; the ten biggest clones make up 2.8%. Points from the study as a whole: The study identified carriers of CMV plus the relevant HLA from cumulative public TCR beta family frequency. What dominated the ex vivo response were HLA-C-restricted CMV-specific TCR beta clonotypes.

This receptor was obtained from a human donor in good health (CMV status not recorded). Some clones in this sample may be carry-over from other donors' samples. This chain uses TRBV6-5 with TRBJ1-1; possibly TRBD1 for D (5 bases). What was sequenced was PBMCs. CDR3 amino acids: CASRVQVNTEAFF. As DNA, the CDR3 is TGTGCCAGCAGAGTACAGGTGAACACTGAAGCTTTCTTT.